The next 17 T cell receptor beta chains were all read from a single sample in a study of blood T cell repertoires in COVID-19. Only in-frame clones appear in the TCRdb table, and some are missing; sequencing was by immunoSEQ multiplex PCR. The table has approximately 300,000 clones, about 89% seen once; the top ten hold about 5%. The material sequenced was PBMCs or T cells enriched from blood (not recorded which). The receptors were gathered from a man between 60 and 75 years old who had recovered from COVID-19.

This chain connects TRBV19 to TRBJ1-6; D call uncertain. Germline V lookup: CDR1 LNHDA, CDR2 SQIVND (reference sequence). Trimming removed 10 bases from V and 1 base from J, with 11 bases in between. The CDR3 runs to 14 residues. CDR3 region: CATAEPSYNSPLHF. The CDR3 bases are TGTGCCACCGCGGAGCCGTCCTATAATTCACCCCTCCACTTT.

V and J are TRBV18 and TRBJ2-1, with TRBD2 as a possible D gene (7 bases). Looked up from germline, CDR1 is KGHSH and CDR2 is LQKENI. The length of the CDR3 is 16 residues. V lost 0 bases, J lost 6 bases, and 15 bases lay in between. CDR3 DNA: TGTGCCAGCTCACCACCGATGGGAGGGGGGGGCAATGAGCAGTTCTTC. It specifies CASSPPMGGGGNEQFF.

This chain joins TRBV7-9 and TRBJ1-6, with a possible D match to TRBD1 (6 bases). CDR3 length: 15 amino acids. V dropped 1 base and J dropped 7 bases, with 11 bases sitting between them. Germline V gene sequence: CDR1 SEHNR, CDR2 FQNEAQ (reference sequence). DNA of the CDR3: TGTGCCAGCAGCTTAGGCACAGGGCGGAATTCACCCCTCCACTTT. Translated, it gives CASSLGTGRNSPLHF.

The gene calls are TRBV7-2 and TRBJ2-1, with 7 bases aligning to TRBD1. V trimming: 5 bases; J trimming: 9 bases; junction bases outside the gene matches: 10. This CDR3 has 14 amino acids. Germline V CDR1 and CDR2: SGHTA, FQGNSA. The CDR3 DNA sequence: TGTGCCAGCAGCCCAATGACAGGGAGCGTTGAGCAGTTCTTC. This gives the protein CASSPMTGSVEQFF.

This sequence joins TRBV19 and TRBJ2-5; 7 bases are shared with TRBD1. The trim removed 5 bases at V and 1 base at J, leaving 4 bases unmatched. The length of the CDR3 is 14 residues. The germline CDR1 and CDR2 sequences are LNHDA and SQIVND (reference sequence). The CDR3 bases are TGTGCCAGTAGTTTTCGGACAGGCCAAGAGACCCAGTACTTC. Its protein is CASSFRTGQETQYF. The full variable domain, in which reference TRBV19 and TRBJ2-5 provide the parts outside the CDR3, is DGGITQSPKYLFRKEGQNVTLSCEQNLNHDAMYWYRQDPGQGLRLIYYSQIVNDFQKGDIAEGYSVSREKKESFPLTVTSAQKNPTAFYLCASSFRTGQETQYFGPGTRLLVL.

The chain combines TRBV29-1 with TRBJ1-5; TRBD1 agrees at 10 bases. The CDR3 spans 14 residues. V trimming: 4 bases; J trimming: 4 bases; junction bases outside the gene matches: 4. Germline CDR1 SQVTM, CDR2 ANQGSEA. The CDR3 sequence is CSVVWDRGNQPQHF. Written as DNA, the CDR3 is TGCAGCGTTGTTTGGGACAGGGGTAATCAGCCCCAGCATTTT.

This sequence joins TRBV7-6 and TRBJ2-1; TRBD1 agrees at 8 bases. J lost 4 bases, V lost 3 bases, and 2 bases had no gene match. Germline lookup yields CDR1 SGHVS and CDR2 FNYEAQ. The CDR3 length is 14 residues. The chain's CDR3 is CASSFGQGYNEQFF. The CDR3 bases are TGTGCCAGCAGCTTCGGACAGGGTTACAATGAGCAGTTCTTC.

The V gene is TRBV29-1, the J gene TRBJ2-7; possible D gene TRBD1, 5 bases. Germline V gives CDR1 SQVTM, CDR2 ANQGSEA. The CDR3 spans 13 residues. Trimming shortened V by 4 bases and J by 4 bases, and 14 bases separated the two germline ends. In DNA, the CDR3 is TGCAGCGTTGTCTTAGGGGTCGGTTACGAGCAGTACTTC. Translating it yields CSVVLGVGYEQYF.

This chain links TRBV9 with TRBJ2-1; D gene ambiguous. Trimming left V 0 bases short and J 2 bases short, with 9 bases between. From germline, CDR1 is SGDLS and CDR2 YYNGEE. CDR3 length: 15 residues. The CDR3 sequence: CASSVEVLTYNEQFF. In DNA form, the CDR3 reads TGTGCCAGCAGCGTAGAAGTTCTAACCTACAATGAGCAGTTCTTC.

Comment on this clone: At one end, the junction sequence differs from germline, possibly due to a read error. This sequence joins TRBV11-2 and TRBJ2-3; D might be TRBD1 (6 bases). The CDR3 is 14 amino acids. The germline gives CDR1 SGHAT, CDR2 FQNNGV. CDR3 amino acids: CASSLEPGEGTQYF. The CDR3 DNA sequence: TGTGCCAGCAGCCTAGAGCCAGGGGAAGGTACGCAGTATTTT.

V gene TRBV29-1 combines with J gene TRBJ2-2, with D perhaps TRBD1 (6 bases). Germline V gives CDR1 SQVTM, CDR2 ANQGSEA. The V and J ends lost 5 bases and 7 bases respectively, with 11 bases between them. The CDR3 has 12 residues. The CDR3 protein is CSVRQVDGELFF. Written as DNA, the CDR3 is TGCAGCGTTAGACAGGTGGACGGGGAGCTGTTTTTT.

V usage is TRBV19 and J usage is TRBJ1-2; D remains unclear. Germline V lookup: CDR1 LNHDA, CDR2 SQIVND (reference sequence). Trimming shortened V by 0 bases and J by 6 bases, and 14 bases separated the two germline ends. The CDR3 runs to 15 residues. The CDR3 region has the DNA TGTGCCAGTAGTATAGAGTGGCAACCCATGAATGGCTACACCTTC. Translation gives CASSIEWQPMNGYTF.

The chain combines TRBV7-9 with TRBJ2-1, with D tentatively TRBD2 (5 bases). Trimming took 5 bases from V and 5 from J, leaving 10 bases between them. This CDR3 spans 13 amino acids. Per germline, CDR1 SEHNR and CDR2 FQNEAQ (reference sequence). This CDR3 is CASSAGSHNEQFF. CDR3 nucleotide sequence: TGTGCCAGCAGCGCGGGTTCCCACAATGAGCAGTTCTTC.

A few counts support this clone. The V call is TRBV27, the J call TRBJ1-5; possibly TRBD1 for D (5 bases). CDR3 length equals 15 residues. The ends were cut back, 2 bases at V and 0 bases at J, with 8 bases in the middle. Germline CDR1 reads MNHEY; CDR2 reads SMNVEV (reference sequence). DNA of the CDR3: TGTGCCAGCAGTTTAAGACAGCATAGCAATCAGCCCCAGCATTTT. Its protein product is CASSLRQHSNQPQHF.

The chain links TRBV6-1 to TRBJ1-3; 7 bases map to TRBD1. CDR1 and CDR2 from the germline V gene are MNHNS and SASEGT. This CDR3 region has 15 residues. Trimming removed 3 bases from V and 3 bases from J; junction bases left unmatched: 5. The CDR3 DNA reads as TGTGCCAGCAGTGAGCTCACAGGGGTTGGAAACACCATATATTTT. It encodes CASSELTGVGNTIYF.

This clone turned up a few times. The chain has TRBV5-1 and TRBJ1-2, with 8 nucleotides matching TRBD1. V lost 5 bases, J lost 5 bases, and 8 bases stayed unmatched. This CDR3 region has 14 residues. The germline V gene encodes CDR1 SGHRS and CDR2 YFSETQ. The CDR3 spells CASSLQGARYGYTF. In DNA, the CDR3 is TGCGCCAGCAGTCTTCAGGGGGCTAGGTATGGCTACACCTTC.

The chain links TRBV2 to TRBJ2-1; 9 bases are a match to TRBD2. The CDR3 runs to 16 residues. CDR1 is SNHLY, CDR2 FYNNEI, per germline. Trimming took 7 bases from V and 3 from J; bases not matched to a gene: 10. DNA for the CDR3: TGTGCCAGCATACGGTCAGCGGGAGGTATCTACAATGAGCAGTTCTTC. Amino acids: CASIRSAGGIYNEQFF.